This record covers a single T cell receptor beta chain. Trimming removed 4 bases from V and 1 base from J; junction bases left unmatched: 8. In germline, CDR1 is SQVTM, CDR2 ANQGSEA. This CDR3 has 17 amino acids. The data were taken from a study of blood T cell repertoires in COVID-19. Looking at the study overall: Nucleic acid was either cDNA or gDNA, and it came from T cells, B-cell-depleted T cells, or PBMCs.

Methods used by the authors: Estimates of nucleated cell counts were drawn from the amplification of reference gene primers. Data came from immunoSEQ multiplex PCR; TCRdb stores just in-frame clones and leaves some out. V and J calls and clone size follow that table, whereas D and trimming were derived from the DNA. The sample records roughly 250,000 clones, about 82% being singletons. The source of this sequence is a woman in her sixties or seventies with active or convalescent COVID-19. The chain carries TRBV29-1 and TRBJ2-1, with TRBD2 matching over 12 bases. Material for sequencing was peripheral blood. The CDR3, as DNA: TGCAGCGTTGTTGGTCTAGCGGGAGGGGTGTCCTACAATGAGCAGTTCTTC. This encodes CSVVGLAGGVSYNEQFF.